Listed here are 10 T cell receptor beta chains from one sample, sequenced in a study of human CD8 memory T cell subsets. Generation of TCR beta libraries used UMI-labeled 5' RACE. TCRdb recomputed calls from the 5' RACE reads with MiXCR, one row per CDR3 protein. Of roughly 8,300 distinct CDR3 sequences in the sample, roughly 3.9% were seen once. Sequencing was performed on CD8+ T cells from PBMCs. These TCRs come from a human donor in good health.

This clonotype has ten or more counts. In DNA form, the CDR3 reads TGCGCCAGCAGCTTGGTTGGGATCGGGGTAGACAATGAGCAGTTCTTC. Translating gives CASSLVGIGVDNEQFF. This chain links TRBV5-1 with TRBJ2-1, with D possibly being TRBD2 (5 bases). Trimming shortened V by 0 bases and J by 5 bases, and 15 bases separated the two germline ends. CDR1 SGHRS and CDR2 YFSETQ come from the germline V gene. This CDR3 contains 16 residues.

In its sample, this clonotype was seen many times. The chain joins TRBV3-1 to TRBJ2-3; D gene unclear. CDR3 length: 18 residues. Germline assignment: CDR1 LGHDT and CDR2 YNNKEL (reference sequence). The V and J ends lost 2 bases and 3 bases respectively, with 21 bases between them. This chain's CDR3 is CASSQRPQQLGRTDTQYF. In DNA form, the CDR3 reads TGTGCCAGCAGCCAACGACCCCAGCAGTTAGGGCGGACAGATACGCAGTATTTT.

The gene calls are TRBV20-1 and TRBJ2-7; no clear D. Germline loops: CDR1 DFQATT, CDR2 SNEGSKA (reference sequence). This CDR3 region has 13 residues. V was shortened by 7 bases and J by 0 bases, with 13 bases between the two germline ends. The CDR3: CSVRTALSYEQYF. Written as DNA, the CDR3 is TGCAGTGTTCGGACCGCGCTCTCCTACGAGCAGTACTTC.

This clonotype was counted many times. This chain uses TRBV18 with TRBJ1-1, with unresolved D. There are 13 residues in the CDR3. V was trimmed by 6 bases and J by 4 bases, leaving 12 bases between them. Germline V gene lookup returns CDR1 KGHSH and CDR2 LQKENI. CDR3 sequence reads: CASSPYRATEAFF. CDR3 nucleotides: TGTGCCAGCTCGCCATACAGAGCCACTGAAGCTTTCTTT.

This clonotype has more than one count but fewer than ten. The V and J genes are TRBV28 and TRBJ2-2, with 10 bases lining up with TRBD1. V lost 4 bases, J lost 5 bases, and 4 bases stayed unmatched. The CDR3 consists of 15 residues. The V gene's germline CDR1 is MDHEN and CDR2 SYDVKM. The CDR3 region is CASSSGTGETGELFF. The DNA for the CDR3 is TGTGCCAGCAGTTCTGGGACAGGGGAGACCGGGGAGCTGTTTTTT.

This clonotype rates as medium-sized. The rearrangement joins TRBV7-9 to TRBJ2-1; no clear D. Per germline, CDR1 SEHNR and CDR2 FQNEAQ (reference sequence). Trimming took 4 bases from V and 14 from J, leaving 18 bases between them. The CDR3 totals 13 residues. As DNA, the CDR3 is TGTGCCAGCAGCTCAGACCAGCTGGCAGATAAGTTCTTC. Protein sequence: CASSSDQLADKFF. Full variable domain (outside the CDR3, taken from reference TRBV7-9 and TRBJ2-1): DTGVSQNPRHKITKRGQNVTFRCDPISEHNRLYWYRQTLGQGPEFLTYFQNEAQLEKSRLLSDRFSAERPKGSFSTLEIQRTEQGDSAMYLCASSSDQLADKFFGPGTRLTVL.

Only a few counts were recorded for this clonotype. The chain links TRBV7-2 to TRBJ2-2, with D hard to call. With 5 bases removed from V and 7 bases from J, the gap between germline ends came to 5 bases. This CDR3 is built from 11 residues. Looked up from germline, CDR1 is SGHTA and CDR2 is FQGNSA. This chain's CDR3 is CASSEIGELFF. The CDR3 DNA is TGTGCCAGCAGCGAGATCGGGGAGCTGTTTTTT.

This clonotype counts as medium-sized. V usage is TRBV9 and J usage is TRBJ1-4, with 10 bases matching TRBD1. The germline V gene has CDR1 SGDLS and CDR2 YYNGEE. The CDR3 runs 15 residues. Trimming took 2 bases from V and 6 from J; bases not matched to a gene: 4. CDR3 DNA: TGTGCCAGCAGCGTCGATGGACAGGGGGATGAAAAACTGTTTTTT. It translates to CASSVDGQGDEKLFF.

This clonotype was seen repeatedly, ten times or more. The chain is built from TRBV28 and TRBJ1-5, with D unclear. CDR1 and CDR2 from the germline V gene are MDHEN and SYDVKM. CDR3 size: 14 residues. V was cut by 6 bases and J by 0 bases, with 9 bases left in between. The CDR3 nucleotides read TGTGCCAGCAGAACGGACGGTAGCAATCAGCCCCAGCATTTT. Amino acid sequence: CASRTDGSNQPQHF.

This clonotype is medium-sized by share. The V call is TRBV7-2, the J call TRBJ1-2; no definite D call. CDR3 length: 13 amino acids. Germline CDR1 is SGHTA and CDR2 is FQGNSA. Trimming took 5 bases from V and 4 from J, leaving 11 bases between them. CDR3 protein: CASSPEEGYGYTF. CDR3 DNA sequence: TGTGCCAGCAGCCCGGAAGAGGGCTATGGCTACACCTTC.